Listed below are T cell receptor beta chains from one sample, sequenced in a study of cytomegalovirus exposure and HLA in healthy donors. TCRdb's copy holds only in-frame clones and misses some; the assay was immunoSEQ multiplex PCR. The top ten clones hold about 2% of a sample with 110,000 or so clones, 81% of them seen once. Input material: PBMCs. These receptors all come from a woman in her thirties in good health and CMV-seronegative. CDR3s include the opening cysteine and the closing phenylalanine or tryptophan. The order of the fields is clone size, V gene, D gene, J gene, CDR3 protein, CDR3 DNA. The D gene is left open where the match is weak. Some rows have no size entry. The others give once, few or many, or a class for an expanded clone.

.,TRBV6-6,TRBD2,TRBJ2-5,CASSPPGGRGQETQYF,TGTGCCAGCAGCCCCCCGGGCGGGAGAGGCCAAGAGACCCAGTACTTC
once,TRBV11-3,TRBD2,TRBJ2-1,CASSRGLQREGDEQFF,TGTGCCAGCAGCCGTGGATTGCAGCGGGAGGGCGATGAGCAGTTCTTC
few,TRBV6-1,.,TRBJ1-2,CASSESQGYGYTF,TGTGCCAGCAGTGAATCTCAGGGGTATGGCTACACCTTC
.,TRBV7-3,TRBD2,TRBJ2-5,CASSYGGGLGETQYF,TGTGCCAGCAGCTACGGCGGGGGGTTGGGAGAGACCCAGTACTTC
.,TRBV28,.,TRBJ1-1,CASIEAGAGGNTEAFF,TGTGCCAGCATTGAGGCCGGGGCCGGGGGGAACACTGAAGCTTTCTTT
.,TRBV30,.,TRBJ1-2,CAWTSTSVDGYTF,TGTGCCTGGACCTCTACTTCGGTGGATGGCTACACCTTC
once,TRBV29-1,TRBD1,TRBJ2-3,CSVAGGQGSTDTQYF,TGCAGCGTTGCCGGGGGACAGGGTAGCACAGATACGCAGTATTTT
.,TRBV7-8,TRBD1,TRBJ1-5,CASSMGQGDQPQHF,TGTGCCAGCAGCATGGGACAGGGGGATCAGCCCCAGCATTTT
.,TRBV4-1,.,TRBJ2-7,CASSQPSEFSYEQYF,TGCGCCAGCAGCCAACCTAGCGAGTTCTCCTACGAGCAGTACTTC
.,TRBV19,TRBD1,TRBJ1-5,CASGTGAFYSNQPQHF,TGTGCCAGTGGGACAGGTGCCTTCTATAGCAATCAGCCCCAGCATTTT
.,TRBV10-3,.,TRBJ1-3,CAISADLGNTIYF,TGTGCCATCAGTGCGGACTTAGGAAACACCATATATTTT
.,TRBV5-4,.,TRBJ1-2,CASSSGGGFNYGYTF,TGTGCCAGCAGCTCGGGGGGGGGTTTCAACTATGGCTACACCTTC
few,TRBV5-5,TRBD2,TRBJ2-5,CASSFGAGQETQYF,TGTGCCAGCAGCTTCGGAGCGGGACAAGAGACCCAGTACTTC
once,TRBV7-9,.,TRBJ2-1,CASTVEGNEQFF,TGTGCCAGCACGGTGGAGGGAAATGAGCAGTTCTTC
.,TRBV19,.,TRBJ2-3,CATAWSPDTQYF,TGTGCCACCGCTTGGAGTCCAGATACGCAGTATTTT
.,TRBV6-5,.,TRBJ2-7,CASSYSSRTSYEQYF,TGTGCCAGCAGTTACTCGAGTCGCACCTCCTACGAGCAGTACTTC
.,TRBV2,.,TRBJ2-7,CASSGLSYEQYF,TGTGCCAGCAGTGGACTCTCATACGAGCAGTACTTC
.,TRBV5-1,.,TRBJ2-2,CASSFSASNTGELFF,TGCGCCAGCAGCTTTAGCGCCTCGAACACCGGGGAGCTGTTTTTT
.,TRBV19,.,TRBJ2-3,CASKDRYTDTQYF,TGTGCCAGTAAGGACAGATACACAGATACGCAGTATTTT
.,TRBV2,.,TRBJ1-1,CASSGGGGNTEAFF,TGTGCCAGCAGTGGGGGGGGTGGCAACACTGAAGCTTTCTTT
.,TRBV2,.,TRBJ2-7,CASSGGTPRYYEQYF,TGTGCCAGCAGTGGTGGCACCCCCAGATACTACGAGCAGTACTTC
.,TRBV7-9,.,TRBJ2-5,CASSDAGRAETQYF,TGTGCCAGCAGCGACGCGGGAAGGGCCGAGACCCAGTACTTC
.,TRBV11-2,TRBD2,TRBJ2-7,CASSQLAGFPYEQYF,TGTGCCAGCAGCCAACTAGCGGGCTTCCCCTACGAGCAGTACTTC
.,TRBV19,.,TRBJ2-1,CASSMAETGAYNEQFF,TGTGCCAGTAGTATGGCAGAAACGGGGGCCTACAATGAGCAGTTCTTC
.,TRBV7-6,TRBD2,TRBJ2-5,CASSSRLAGVETQYF,TGTGCCAGCAGCTCGAGACTAGCGGGGGTGGAGACCCAGTACTTC
.,TRBV21-1,.,TRBJ2-1,CASSKIGLAGVYNEQFF,TGTGCCAGCAGCAAAATAGGGCTAGCGGGAGTCTACAATGAGCAGTTCTTC
.,TRBV5-1,.,TRBJ2-4,CASSDGTSNIQYF,TGCGCCAGCAGCGACGGGACTTCAAACATTCAGTACTTC
.,TRBV5-1,.,TRBJ2-3,CASSLEQGHRGDTQYF,TGCGCCAGCAGCTTGGAACAGGGCCACCGAGGAGATACGCAGTATTTT
.,TRBV11-2,TRBD1,TRBJ2-1,CASTYPGQGANEQFF,TGTGCCAGCACCTATCCGGGACAGGGGGCCAATGAGCAGTTCTTC
.,TRBV5-1,TRBD1,TRBJ2-2,CASTAGQGIGELFF,TGCGCCAGCACTGCGGGACAGGGAATCGGGGAGCTGTTTTTT
.,TRBV7-9,TRBD2,TRBJ2-1,CASSRLLAENYNEQFF,TGTGCCAGCAGCCGACTACTAGCGGAGAACTACAATGAGCAGTTCTTC
.,TRBV28,.,TRBJ2-3,CASSLTIGTDTQYF,TGTGCCAGCAGTTTAACTATCGGCACAGATACGCAGTATTTT
.,TRBV9,TRBD2,TRBJ2-5,CASSADFSGRLETQYF,TGTGCCAGCAGCGCGGACTTTAGCGGGAGACTAGAGACCCAGTACTTC
.,TRBV19,.,TRBJ1-3,CASSPRLSSGNTIYF,TGTGCCAGTAGTCCCCGACTGAGCTCTGGAAACACCATATATTTT
.,TRBV7-3,.,TRBJ1-2,CASSLRSNYGYTF,TGTGCCAGCAGCTTACGGTCTAACTATGGCTACACCTTC
.,TRBV29-1,.,TRBJ1-1,CSAARGGNTEAFF,TGCAGCGCAGCAAGGGGGGGGAACACTGAAGCTTTCTTT
.,TRBV6-5,.,TRBJ1-1,CASSPRGNTEAFF,TGTGCCAGCAGCCCCAGGGGGAACACTGAAGCTTTCTTT
.,TRBV5-1,TRBD1,TRBJ2-1,CASSQGQGNYNEQFF,TGCGCCAGCAGCCAGGGACAGGGTAATTACAATGAGCAGTTCTTC